This entry lists 16 T cell receptor beta chains sequenced from one sample in a study of blood T cell repertoires in COVID-19. Produced via immunoSEQ multiplex PCR; TCRdb's table is partial and in-frame only. Here the sample spans 150,000 to 200,000 clones, 75% to 85% being singletons. The sample consisted of PBMCs or T cells enriched from blood (not recorded which). All receptors come from a woman aged 45-65 years with acute COVID-19.

The V and J genes are TRBV11-2 and TRBJ1-1; D remains unclear. Germline loops: CDR1 SGHAT, CDR2 FQNNGV. Deletions cut 1 base from V and 4 bases from J, with 10 bases between. The CDR3 covers 14 residues. This chain's CDR3 is CASSLGLGGTEAFF. The CDR3 DNA reads as TGTGCCAGCAGCTTAGGGCTCGGAGGCACTGAAGCTTTCTTT.

The chain joins TRBV5-4 to TRBJ1-3; 7 bases agree with TRBD1. The CDR3 is made up of 18 amino acids. Looked up from germline, CDR1 is SGHNT and CDR2 is YYREEE (reference sequence). V gave up 4 bases and J gave up 2 bases; unmatched junction bases: 15. The CDR3 bases are TGTGCCAGCAGCAAGGGACAGAACCCACTCTACCCTGGAAACACCATATATTTT. Its protein product is CASSKGQNPLYPGNTIYF.

The chain joins TRBV6-1 to TRBJ1-5; the D is unclear. The CDR3 spans 13 residues. Germline V gene data show CDR1 as MNHNS and CDR2 as SASEGT. The V end was cut by 2 bases, the J end by 2 bases, with 4 bases between. The CDR3 region is CASSELRNQPQHF. Written as DNA, the CDR3 is TGTGCCAGCAGTGAACTTCGCAATCAGCCCCAGCATTTT.

The chain carries TRBV7-9 and TRBJ1-1, with 8 positions matching TRBD1. Looked up from germline, CDR1 is SEHNR and CDR2 is FQNEAQ (reference sequence). The CDR3 sequence is 17 residues long. V lost 5 bases, J lost 3 bases, and 14 bases stayed unmatched. CDR3 DNA: TGTGCCAGCAGCGTAGTCGGACAGGGAGGTATATACACTGAAGCTTTCTTT. Its protein is CASSVVGQGGIYTEAFF. Drawing the rest from reference TRBV7-9 and TRBJ1-1, the complete variable domain is DTGVSQNPRHKITKRGQNVTFRCDPISEHNRLYWYRQTLGQGPEFLTYFQNEAQLEKSRLLSDRFSAERPKGSFSTLEIQRTEQGDSAMYLCASSVVGQGGIYTEAFFGQGTRLTVV.

The gene calls are TRBV27 and TRBJ2-1, with D maybe TRBD1 (6 bases). The ends were cut back, 2 bases at V and 6 bases at J, with 20 bases in the middle. This CDR3 has 17 residues. CDR1 is MNHEY and CDR2 is SMNVEV in the germline V gene (reference sequence). CDR3 nucleotide sequence: TGTGCCAGCAGTTTAGGGTTTCAGGGGCCGCAATCCAATGAGCAGTTCTTC. This gives the protein CASSLGFQGPQSNEQFF.

The chain links TRBV5-1 to TRBJ1-3, with TRBD1 identical over 7 bases. The CDR3 extends over 17 amino acids. Unmatched junction bases numbered 9, after V lost 3 bases and J lost 0 bases. Germline CDR1 SGHRS, CDR2 YFSETQ. CDR3 amino acids: CASSSLQGTFSGNTIYF. The CDR3 bases are TGCGCCAGCAGCTCGCTACAGGGGACTTTCTCTGGAAACACCATATATTTT.

The genes are TRBV27 and TRBJ2-3; no clear D. The germline gives CDR1 MNHEY, CDR2 SMNVEV (reference sequence). V shed 6 bases and J shed 7 bases, with 23 bases lying between them. There are 16 residues in the CDR3. This CDR3 reads CASSVKTDIGRNTQYF. The CDR3 DNA reads as TGTGCCAGCAGCGTTAAAACAGACATCGGAAGGAATACGCAGTATTTT.

This chain links TRBV7-2 with TRBJ1-4, with D hard to call. Germline-derived CDR1 and CDR2 are SGHTA and FQGNSA. This CDR3 contains 14 residues. Trimming took 0 bases from V and 8 from J, leaving 10 bases between them. DNA for the CDR3: TGTGCCAGCAGCTTAGCTGTAGCCCGGGAAAAACTGTTTTTT. As protein: CASSLAVAREKLFF.

J is TRBJ1-3 and V is TRBV7-9; a weak D match, TRBD1 (5 bases). The CDR3 has 14 amino acids. Trimming removed 4 bases at V and 3 bases at J, with 10 bases between. In germline, CDR1 is SEHNR, CDR2 FQNEAQ (reference sequence). The CDR3 loop reads CASSSQGFGNTIYF. CDR3 DNA: TGTGCCAGCAGCTCCCAGGGTTTTGGAAACACCATATATTTT.

The V gene is TRBV6-5, the J gene TRBJ1-2, with D perhaps matching TRBD1 (5 bases). Trimming shortened V by 6 bases and J by 7 bases, and 21 bases separated the two germline ends. Germline loops: CDR1 MNHEY, CDR2 SVGAGI. This CDR3 is 15 amino acids long. The CDR3 spells CASSPGGRGSGGYTF. Here the CDR3 DNA reads TGTGCCAGCAGCCCCGGTGGGAGGGGAAGCGGTGGCTACACCTTC.

This chain connects TRBV19 to TRBJ2-5; D ambiguous. The CDR3 sequence is 13 residues long. CDR1 is LNHDA and CDR2 is SQIVND in the germline V gene (reference sequence). V gave up 3 bases and J gave up 1 base, with 6 bases separating them. CDR3 region: CASSMGIQETQYF. The CDR3 bases are TGTGCCAGTAGTATGGGCATCCAAGAGACCCAGTACTTC.

The gene calls are TRBV5-1 and TRBJ2-3; D remains ambiguous. The germline V gene has CDR1 SGHRS and CDR2 YFSETQ. Trimming pared 3 bases from V and 2 bases from J, leaving 7 bases between. The CDR3 extends over 13 amino acids. In DNA form, the CDR3 reads TGCGCCAGCAGCTCCTCCTCCACAGATACGCAGTATTTT. Translating gives CASSSSSTDTQYF.

V is TRBV3-1 (or the pseudogene TRBV3-2) and J is TRBJ1-2; D gene unclear. The CDR3 is made up of 12 amino acids. The V and J ends lost 4 bases and 8 bases respectively, with 11 bases between them. Germline V gene sequence: CDR1 LGHDT, CDR2 YNNKEL (reference sequence). The CDR3, as DNA: TGTGCCAGCAGCCTAAGGGAGAGGGGCTACACCTTC. Translated, it gives CASSLRERGYTF.

J is TRBJ2-1 and V is TRBV5-1, with TRBD1 matching 7 bases. There are 15 residues in the CDR3. V shed 4 bases, J shed 4 bases, and the junction held 8 bases outside the gene matches. Germline assignment: CDR1 SGHRS and CDR2 YFSETQ. The CDR3 DNA reads as TGCGCCAGCAGCCCACAGGGGAACCTGTACAATGAGCAGTTCTTC. It specifies CASSPQGNLYNEQFF.

The chain employs TRBV6-5 and TRBJ2-1; 10 bases align to TRBD1. V lost 8 bases and J lost 8; bases outside the gene matches: 9. Germline values: CDR1 MNHEY, CDR2 SVGAGI. This CDR3 contains 14 residues. The CDR3 DNA is TGTGCCAGCTTGAGGGACAGGGGTCGTGATGAGCAGTTCTTC. It yields the protein CASLRDRGRDEQFF.

V is TRBV5-4 and J is TRBJ2-1; weak D call: TRBD1 (6 bases). CDR3 size: 15 residues. V was cut by 0 bases and J by 7 bases, with 14 bases left in between. From germline, CDR1 is SGHNT and CDR2 YYREEE (reference sequence). DNA for the CDR3: TGTGCCAGCAGCTTGGGAGGGGGAACCACGAATGAGCAGTTCTTC. This translates into CASSLGGGTTNEQFF.